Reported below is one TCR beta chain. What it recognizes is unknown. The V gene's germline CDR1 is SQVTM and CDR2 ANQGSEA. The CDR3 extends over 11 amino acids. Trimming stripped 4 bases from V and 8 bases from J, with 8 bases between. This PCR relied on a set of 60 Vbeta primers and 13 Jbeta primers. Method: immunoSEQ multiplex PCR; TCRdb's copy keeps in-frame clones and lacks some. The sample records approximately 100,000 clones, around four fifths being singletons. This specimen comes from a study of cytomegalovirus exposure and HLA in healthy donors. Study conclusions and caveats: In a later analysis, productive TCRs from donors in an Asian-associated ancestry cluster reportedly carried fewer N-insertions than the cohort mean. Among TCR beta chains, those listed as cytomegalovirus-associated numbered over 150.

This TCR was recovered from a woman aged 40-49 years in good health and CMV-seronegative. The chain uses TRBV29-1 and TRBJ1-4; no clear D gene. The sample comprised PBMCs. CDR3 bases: TGCAGCGTTGTAACAGACGAAAAACTGTTTTTT. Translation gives CSVVTDEKLFF.